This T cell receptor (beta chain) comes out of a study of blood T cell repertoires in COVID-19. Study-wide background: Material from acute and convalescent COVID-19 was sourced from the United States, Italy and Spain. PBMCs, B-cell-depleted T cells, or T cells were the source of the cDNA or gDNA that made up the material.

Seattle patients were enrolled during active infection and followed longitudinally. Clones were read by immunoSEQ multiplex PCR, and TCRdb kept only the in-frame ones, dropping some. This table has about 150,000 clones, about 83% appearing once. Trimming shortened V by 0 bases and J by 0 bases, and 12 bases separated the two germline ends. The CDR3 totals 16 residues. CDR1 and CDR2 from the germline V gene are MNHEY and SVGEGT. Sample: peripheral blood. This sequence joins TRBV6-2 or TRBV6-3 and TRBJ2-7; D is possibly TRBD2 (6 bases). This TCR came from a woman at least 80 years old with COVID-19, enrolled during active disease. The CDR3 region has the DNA TGTGCCAGCAGTTACTCGTCGGGCGGGATCTCCTACGAGCAGTACTTC. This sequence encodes CASSYSSGGISYEQYF.